The clone carrying this T cell receptor beta chain appeared a single time. Its antigen is not known. This entry is derived from a study of vaccination and CD4 T cells after COVID-19. Treatment described: approximately 9-day PBMC culture with coronavirus spike peptide pools or control peptides (ViraFEST assay). The CDR3 has 17 amino acids. Germline assignment: CDR1 KGHDR and CDR2 SFDVKD. V dropped 3 bases and J dropped 7; count of bases not matched to a gene: 6. Sequence data for DNA of cultured CD4+ T cells were generated by the Oncomine TCR Beta short-read assay. TCRdb independently ran MiXCR on the PCR reads; one entry per CDR3 protein. The table has fewer than 15,000 distinct CDR3 sequences, roughly 60% seen once.

The sequenced sample consisted of CD4+ T cells from blood, cultured in vitro. V and J are TRBV24-1 and TRBJ2-1; TRBD2 agrees at 15 bases. The sequence was obtained from a human donor who had recovered from COVID-19. CDR3 DNA sequence: TGTGCCACCAGTGATACGGGACTAGCGGGAGGTTGGAATGAGCAGTTCTTC. Translation: CATSDTGLAGGWNEQFF.